A single sample is the source of the 17 T cell receptor beta chains below, sequenced in a study of OX40 agonist ivuxolimab in advanced cancers. The library was generated by the immunoSEQ multiplex PCR assay. Not all clones reach the TCRdb copy of this immuneACCESS table, which keeps in-frame sequences only. Checked studies attribute under half of the gap to unresolved V genes and leave the rest unexplained. In this sample the table shows about 73,000 clones, around 90% of which occur a single time. In total, the top ten clones hold approximately 2.8% of the sample. The source was CD4+ or CD8+ T cells sorted from blood, collected in a trial of the OX40 agonist ivuxolimab. All receptors derive from an adult with an advanced solid tumor such as melanoma, head and neck, liver or kidney cancer.

The table lists this clone with a count of one. The chain joins TRBV4-1 to TRBJ2-7; possibly TRBD1 or TRBD2 for D (6 bases each). Germline-derived CDR1 and CDR2 are MGHRA and YSYEKL. The CDR3 extends over 14 amino acids. V lost 5 bases and J lost 5, with 16 bases in between. The chain's CDR3 is CASSRGAGPDEQYF. CDR3 coding DNA: TGCGCCAGCAGCAGGGGGGCAGGACCCGACGAGCAGTACTTC.

Points on this clone: This sample includes further DNA sequences coding for the same CDR3. The J gene is TRBJ1-4, the V gene TRBV19, with TRBD1 as a possible D gene (6 bases). Germline-derived CDR1 and CDR2 are LNHDA and SQIVND (reference sequence). The CDR3 has 16 amino acids. V was cut by 5 bases and J by 4 bases, with 17 bases left in between. Written as DNA, the CDR3 is TGTGCCAGTAGTCCGCCTCGACAGGCTATTAATGAAAAACTGTTTTTT. As protein: CASSPPRQAINEKLFF. The complete variable domain, with remaining parts taken from reference TRBV19 and TRBJ1-4, reads DGGITQSPKYLFRKEGQNVTLSCEQNLNHDAMYWYRQDPGQGLRLIYYSQIVNDFQKGDIAEGYSVSREKKESFPLTVTSAQKNPTAFYLCASSPPRQAINEKLFFGSGTQLSVL.

The J gene is TRBJ2-5, the V gene TRBV7-6; TRBD2 aligns across 7 bases. After removal of 5 bases from V and 4 bases from J, the junction contained 7 bases not matched to a gene. Germline CDR1 is SGHVS and CDR2 is FNYEAQ. The CDR3 sequence is 14 residues long. For the CDR3, the DNA is TGTGCCAGCAGCCCCATCCCGGGGGGAGAGACCCAGTACTTC. Residues: CASSPIPGGETQYF. The whole variable domain, remainder taken from reference TRBV7-6 and TRBJ2-5, is GAGVSQSPRYKVTKRGQDVALRCDPISGHVSLYWYRQALGQGPEFLTYFNYEAQQDKSGLPNDRFSAERPEGSISTLTIQRTEQRDSAMYRCASSPIPGGETQYFGPGTRLLVL.

The CDR3 protein is CASSGSSYEQYF. The CDR3 region has the DNA TGTGCCAGCAGCGGATCCTCCTACGAGCAGTACTTC. The V gene is TRBV7-2, the J gene TRBJ2-7; no definite D call. Trimming left V 5 bases short and J 0 bases short, with 5 bases between. The CDR3 consists of 12 residues. Germline V gene lookup returns CDR1 SGHTA and CDR2 FQGNSA.

This clone was counted only a few times. This chain links TRBV19 with TRBJ2-5; 7 bases align to TRBD2. There are 13 residues in the CDR3. Germline assignment: CDR1 LNHDA and CDR2 SQIVND (reference sequence). Trimming at V came to 3 bases and at J to 5 bases, leaving 3 bases not matched to a gene. The CDR3 sequence is CASSMGRAETQYF. The CDR3, as DNA: TGTGCCAGTAGTATGGGGAGGGCGGAGACCCAGTACTTC.

The V call is TRBV9, the J call TRBJ1-1, with D unresolved. Germline assignment: CDR1 SGDLS and CDR2 YYNGEE. With 0 bases removed from V and 1 base from J, the gap between germline ends came to 10 bases. CDR3 size: 15 residues. In DNA form, the CDR3 reads TGTGCCAGCAGCGTAGGGCTCCTCGGGAACACTGAAGCTTTCTTT. This sequence encodes CASSVGLLGNTEAFF.

This sequence joins TRBV5-1 and TRBJ1-1, with TRBD1 matching 9 bases. In germline, CDR1 is SGHRS, CDR2 YFSETQ. CDR3 size: 15 residues. V trimming: 3 bases; J trimming: 2 bases; junction bases outside the gene matches: 5. The CDR3, as DNA: TGCGCCAGCAGCTCCTGGGGACAGGGAAACACTGAAGCTTTCTTT. It specifies CASSSWGQGNTEAFF.

The chain has TRBV6-5 and TRBJ1-3; tentatively, D is TRBD1 (6 bases). Germline assignment: CDR1 MNHEY and CDR2 SVGAGI. The CDR3 spans 15 residues. V lost 10 bases, J lost 4 bases, and 20 bases lay in between. As DNA, the CDR3 is TGTGCCACCATAAGACAGGCATCCTCAGGAAACACCATATATTTT. Its protein product is CATIRQASSGNTIYF.

V gene TRBV19 combines with J gene TRBJ1-5; perhaps TRBD1 as D (6 bases). Germline CDR1 reads LNHDA; CDR2 reads SQIVND (reference sequence). The V end was cut by 3 bases, the J end by 6 bases, with 15 bases between. This CDR3 contains 15 residues. The CDR3 reads CASSMGQGLGQPQHF. CDR3 in DNA: TGTGCCAGTAGTATGGGGCAGGGGTTGGGTCAGCCCCAGCATTTT. Full variable domain (rest looked up from reference TRBV19 and TRBJ1-5): DGGITQSPKYLFRKEGQNVTLSCEQNLNHDAMYWYRQDPGQGLRLIYYSQIVNDFQKGDIAEGYSVSREKKESFPLTVTSAQKNPTAFYLCASSMGQGLGQPQHFGDGTRLSIL.

This chain joins TRBV14 and TRBJ1-1; a possible D gene is TRBD1 (5 bases). The CDR3 totals 16 residues. V dropped 7 bases and J dropped 5 bases, with 23 bases sitting between them. Per the germline V gene, CDR1 is SGHDN and CDR2 is FVKESK. The CDR3 reads CASTPARGNLWTEAFF. The CDR3 coding sequence is TGTGCCAGCACCCCCGCCCGGGGGAATCTATGGACTGAAGCTTTCTTT.

V gene TRBV30 combines with J gene TRBJ1-2; TRBD1 aligns across 8 bases. The germline CDR1 and CDR2 sequences are GTSNPN and SVGIG (reference sequence). The J segment lost 6 bases and the V segment lost 3 bases, leaving 6 bases of the junction unmatched. The CDR3 contains 13 residues. CDR3: CAWRRAGGDGYTF. The CDR3 DNA reads as TGTGCCTGGAGGAGGGCAGGGGGCGATGGCTACACCTTC.

The chain recombines TRBV5-6 with TRBJ1-2; tentatively, D is TRBD1 (5 bases). V gave up 4 bases and J gave up 7 bases, with 20 bases separating them. CDR1 is SGHDT and CDR2 is YYEEEE in the germline V gene. The length of the CDR3 is 15 residues. The CDR3 here is CASSPKSGAMAGYTF. The DNA of the CDR3 is TGTGCCAGCAGCCCAAAAAGCGGGGCTATGGCTGGCTACACCTTC.

This clone came up once. V and J are TRBV9 and TRBJ2-3, with D maybe TRBD2 (6 bases). The germline CDR1 and CDR2 sequences are SGDLS and YYNGEE. The CDR3 consists of 13 residues. Trimming removed 7 bases from V and 4 bases from J, with 13 bases in between. CDR3 in amino acids: CASSAEGADTQYF. CDR3 DNA: TGTGCCAGCTCTGCGGAGGGCGCAGATACGCAGTATTTT.

V and J are TRBV29-1 and TRBJ2-3, with 7 nucleotides matching TRBD1. The CDR3 contains 14 residues. The V and J ends lost 4 bases and 1 base, in that order; junction bases with no gene match: 5. CDR1 and CDR2 (germline): SQVTM, ANQGSEA. CDR3 protein: CSVAPTGRTDTQYF. The CDR3, as DNA: TGCAGCGTTGCACCGACAGGGCGCACAGATACGCAGTATTTT.

This chain connects TRBV18 to TRBJ2-5, with 7 bases matching TRBD1. The germline gives CDR1 KGHSH, CDR2 LQKENI. The CDR3 is 14 amino acids. V shed 5 bases, J shed 3 bases, and the junction held 6 bases outside the gene matches. In DNA form, the CDR3 reads TGTGCCAGCTCAGCACTACAGGGGAAAGAGACCCAGTACTTC. It yields the protein CASSALQGKETQYF.

The chain couples TRBV21-1 to TRBJ2-7; TRBD1 was called by the table and not checked on the DNA. TRBV21-1 is a recognized pseudogene. The CDR3 consists of 16 residues. DNA of the CDR3: TGTGCCAGCAGCAAAGGGGGCCTTAACCGTAACTACGAGCAGTACTTC. This encodes CASSKGGLNRNYEQYF.

The chain carries TRBV10-3 and TRBJ2-7; TRBD1 is a possible D gene (6 bases). The CDR3 length is 13 residues. Germline V gene lookup returns CDR1 ENHRY and CDR2 SYGVKD. Deletions cut 4 bases from V and 1 base from J, with 8 bases between. The CDR3 loop is CAISGTVSYEQYF. In DNA, the CDR3 is TGTGCCATCAGTGGGACAGTTTCCTACGAGCAGTACTTC.